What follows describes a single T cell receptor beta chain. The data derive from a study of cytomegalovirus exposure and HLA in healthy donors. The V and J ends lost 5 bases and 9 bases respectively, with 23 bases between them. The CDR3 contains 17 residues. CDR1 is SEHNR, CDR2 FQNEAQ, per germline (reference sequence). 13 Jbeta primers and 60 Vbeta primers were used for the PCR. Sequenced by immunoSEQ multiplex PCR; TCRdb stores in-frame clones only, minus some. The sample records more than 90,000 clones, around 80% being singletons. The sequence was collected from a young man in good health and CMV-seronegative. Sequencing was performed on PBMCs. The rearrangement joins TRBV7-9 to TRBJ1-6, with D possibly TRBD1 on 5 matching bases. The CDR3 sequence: CASSPGGGQGRISPLHF. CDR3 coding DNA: TGTGCCAGCAGCCCGGGGGGAGGTCAGGGCCGGATTTCACCCCTCCACTTT.